Following are 13 T cell receptor beta chains from one sample sequenced in a study of blood T cell repertoires in COVID-19. The protocol was immunoSEQ multiplex PCR, while the TCRdb copy is restricted to in-frame clones and leaves out a portion. The table shows tens of thousands of clones, with 87% occurring only once. Sequences were obtained from peripheral blood. The receptors originated from a human donor with acute or convalescent COVID-19. The donor label of this sample is uncertain.

This chain uses TRBV5-8 with TRBJ1-5; 8 bases are shared with TRBD1. The V gene end was trimmed by 4 bases and the J gene end by 6 bases; junction bases not matched to a gene: 15. CDR3 length equals 17 residues. Germline loops: CDR1 SGHTS, CDR2 YDEGEE. This chain's CDR3 is CASSPGTGLLFGQPQHF. CDR3 DNA sequence: TGTGCCAGCAGCCCCGGGACAGGTCTTTTATTCGGTCAGCCCCAGCATTTT.

The chain is built from TRBV7-9 and TRBJ1-2, with 7 bases identical to TRBD1. The CDR3 is 16 residues long. CDR1 SEHNR and CDR2 FQNEAQ come from the germline V gene (reference sequence). V shed 6 bases and J 0 bases; nucleotides not matched to a gene: 10. CDR3 in DNA: TGTGCCAGCAGACCCCGAATGACAGGGACTAACTATGGCTACACCTTC. Protein sequence: CASRPRMTGTNYGYTF. Full variable domain (outside the CDR3, taken from reference TRBV7-9 and TRBJ1-2): DTGVSQNPRHKITKRGQNVTFRCDPISEHNRLYWYRQTLGQGPEFLTYFQNEAQLEKSRLLSDRFSAERPKGSFSTLEIQRTEQGDSAMYLCASRPRMTGTNYGYTFGSGTRLTVV.

The chain carries TRBV7-6 and TRBJ2-2; 9 bases are shared with TRBD2. This CDR3 has 19 amino acids. The trim removed 1 base at V and 3 bases at J, leaving 12 bases unmatched. Germline V gene data show CDR1 as SGHVS and CDR2 as FNYEAQ. This chain's CDR3 is CASSLGLAGLISYTGELFF. As DNA, the CDR3 is TGTGCCAGCAGCTTAGGTCTAGCGGGGTTAATAAGCTACACCGGGGAGCTGTTTTTT.

The chain uses TRBV7-2 and TRBJ2-3; TRBD2 agrees at 9 bases. The germline V gene encodes CDR1 SGHTA and CDR2 FQGNSA. V gave up 0 bases and J gave up 0 bases; unmatched junction bases: 13. The CDR3 is 20 amino acids. The CDR3 nucleotides read TGTGCCAGCAGCTTAGCGCCCCCGGCCTGGAGCGGGGGGAGCACAGATACGCAGTATTTT. Protein sequence: CASSLAPPAWSGGSTDTQYF. The complete variable domain, with remaining parts taken from reference TRBV7-2 and TRBJ2-3, reads GAGVSQSPSNKVTEKGKDVELRCDPISGHTALYWYRQSLGQGLEFLIYFQGNSAPDKSGLPSDRFSAERTGGSVSTLTIQRTQQEDSAVYLCASSLAPPAWSGGSTDTQYFGPGTRLTVL.

This chain joins TRBV7-9 and TRBJ1-6; D ambiguous. V lost 4 bases to trimming and J lost 12 bases, with 10 bases between them. This CDR3 is built from 12 residues. Germline lookup yields CDR1 SEHNR and CDR2 FQNEAQ (reference sequence). For the CDR3, the DNA is TGTGCCAGCAGCTCAGGCCGGGGACCCCTCCACTTT. Residues: CASSSGRGPLHF.

The CDR3 loop reads CASSNGARYEQFF. The DNA for the CDR3 is TGTGCCAGCAGTAATGGGGCGAGGTATGAGCAGTTCTTC. This chain links TRBV12-3 or TRBV12-4 with TRBJ2-1, with a weak D call TRBD1 (5 bases). Trimming shortened V by 5 bases and J by 8 bases, and 13 bases separated the two germline ends. This CDR3 has 13 residues.

The chain carries TRBV30 and TRBJ1-2; the match to TRBD1 covers 7 bases. The germline CDR1 and CDR2 sequences are GTSNPN and SVGIG (reference sequence). This CDR3 spans 13 amino acids. Trimming removed 8 bases from V and 3 bases from J; junction bases left unmatched: 9. CDR3 region: CANQGDLDYGYTF. The CDR3 DNA follows: TGTGCCAATCAGGGGGATTTGGACTATGGCTACACCTTC.

J is TRBJ2-2 and V is TRBV5-4; 8 bases map to TRBD1. Germline loops: CDR1 SGHNT, CDR2 YYREEE (reference sequence). The V gene end was trimmed by 0 bases and the J gene end by 7 bases; junction bases not matched to a gene: 5. This CDR3 region has 15 residues. For the CDR3, the DNA is TGTGCCAGCAGCTTGGTCCAGGGGGCGAACGGGGAGCTGTTTTTT. It yields the protein CASSLVQGANGELFF.

The chain combines TRBV21-1 with TRBJ1-5. TRBV21-1 is described as a pseudogene. The CDR3 totals 15 residues. The DNA for the CDR3 is TGTGCCAGCAGCAGCGGGACCAAGCTCATTCAGCCCCAGCATTTT. Residues: CASSSGTKLIQPQHF.

V usage is TRBV2 and J usage is TRBJ1-1; 7 bases map to TRBD1. V lost 8 bases, J lost 1 base, and 10 bases stayed unmatched. Germline V gives CDR1 SNHLY, CDR2 FYNNEI. The CDR3 is 15 residues long. The CDR3 spells CASPLGQAANTEAFF. The CDR3 DNA follows: TGTGCCAGCCCACTAGGACAGGCAGCGAACACTGAAGCTTTCTTT.

The rearrangement uses TRBV2 and TRBJ1-2; TRBD1 aligns across 8 bases. Germline lookup yields CDR1 SNHLY and CDR2 FYNNEI. Trimming took 7 bases from V and 5 from J; bases not matched to a gene: 12. The CDR3 consists of 15 residues. CDR3 DNA: TGTGCCAGCACTGATAGGACAGGGAGAATTTATGGCTACACCTTC. Its translation: CASTDRTGRIYGYTF.

The chain uses TRBV10-3 and TRBJ2-7; 7 nucleotides match TRBD1. In germline, CDR1 is ENHRY, CDR2 SYGVKD. The J segment lost 4 bases and the V segment lost 6 bases, leaving 9 bases of the junction unmatched. This CDR3 is built from 14 residues. The CDR3 DNA is TGTGCCATCAGAGAGGGACAGTACTCTTACGAGCAGTACTTC. This codes for CAIREGQYSYEQYF.

V and J are TRBV18 and TRBJ2-7; TRBD2 matches 8 bases. With 5 bases clipped from V and 6 bases from J, the junction kept 9 bases outside the gene matches. Germline V lookup: CDR1 KGHSH, CDR2 LQKENI. The CDR3 is made up of 14 amino acids. The CDR3, as DNA: TGTGCCAGCTCATACGGGCAGGGACTAGGCGAGCAGTACTTC. It codes for CASSYGQGLGEQYF.